This entry lists 26 T cell receptor beta chains sequenced from one sample in a study of T cells after yellow fever vaccination (dated by TCRdb to about 2019). The treatment or condition label on this specimen signifies: live attenuated yellow fever vaccine strain. The protocol used for the library was 5' RACE. For sequencing, an Illumina NovaSeq 6000 was employed. TCRdb redid the processing of the public reads, applying fastp at Q25 and MiXCR, and retained in-frame beta chains. Here each entry gathers all rows of one CDR3 protein and keeps the most common genes and DNA. The sample records some 300,000 distinct CDR3 sequences, roughly 9% of which are singletons. About 3.7% of the sample is in the top ten clones. Sequencing was performed on CD4+ T cells sorted from PBMCs, taken 5 days after the yellow fever booster vaccination. These receptors were obtained from a man between 18 and 35 years old who received the YFV17D yellow fever vaccine.

With regard to this clonotype: Here the CDR3 omits its conserved ending phenylalanine or tryptophan, so a read error is the likely source. J is TRBJ1-6 and V is TRBV7-2; possibly TRBD1 for D (6 bases). Germline CDR1 SGHTA, CDR2 FQGNSA. The length of the CDR3 is 15 residues. V lost 0 bases and J 7 bases, leaving 10 bases between the germline ends. CDR3 amino acids: CASSLATGLNSPLHL. The CDR3 nucleotides are TGTGCCAGCAGCTTAGCTACAGGGCTAAATTCACCCCTCCACCTT.

The rearrangement joins TRBV11-2 to TRBJ2-2, with 11 positions matching TRBD1. Looked up from germline, CDR1 is SGHAT and CDR2 is FQNNGV. The CDR3 spans 20 residues. J lost 4 bases, V lost 4 bases, and 17 bases had no gene match. CDR3 residues: CASSYRDRGSIGSFTGELFF. In DNA form, the CDR3 reads TGTGCCAGCAGCTACCGGGACAGGGGGTCTATCGGAAGTTTCACCGGGGAGCTGTTTTTT.

This clonotype has a handful of counts. The chain recombines TRBV6-2 or TRBV6-3 with TRBJ1-2; D gene ambiguous. Germline V gives CDR1 MNHEY, CDR2 SVGEGT. V lost 2 bases to trimming and J lost 4 bases, with 8 bases between them. The CDR3 loop spans 13 amino acids. The CDR3: CASSYERTYGYTF. In DNA, the CDR3 is TGTGCCAGCAGTTACGAGCGTACCTATGGCTACACCTTC.

This clonotype was seen ten or more times. V and J are TRBV6-4 and TRBJ2-1; no reliable D call. Germline values: CDR1 MRHNA, CDR2 SNTAGT. The CDR3 spans 16 residues. V was trimmed by 0 bases and J by 0 bases, leaving 9 bases between them. Here the CDR3 DNA reads TGTGCCAGCAGTGACTCGGGTAGGAGCTCCTACAATGAGCAGTTCTTC. Its protein product is CASSDSGRSSYNEQFF.

This clonotype was counted a few times. The CDR3 reads CASSPVDRGGGSPLHF. Here the CDR3 DNA reads TGTGCCAGCTCACCAGTGGACAGGGGAGGTGGTTCACCCCTCCACTTT. The V gene is TRBV18, the J gene TRBJ1-6; 9 bases fit TRBD1. Germline CDR1 and CDR2: KGHSH and LQKENI. V lost 2 bases to trimming and J lost 9 bases; unmatched junction nucleotides: 8. The CDR3 is 16 amino acids.

This clonotype was seen a handful of times. This sequence joins TRBV20-1 and TRBJ2-5; the match to TRBD2 covers 10 bases. This CDR3 has 14 amino acids. J was trimmed by 1 base and V by 3 bases; bases with no gene match: 2. Germline assignment: CDR1 DFQATT and CDR2 SNEGSKA (reference sequence). CDR3 residues: CSASRLAGQETQYF. CDR3 sequence (DNA): TGCAGTGCTAGTCGACTAGCGGGCCAAGAGACCCAGTACTTC.

This clonotype was picked up many times. This chain uses TRBV4-3 with TRBJ1-2, with a tentative D call TRBD1 (5 bases). Germline V gives CDR1 LGHNA, CDR2 YSLEER. The CDR3 covers 15 residues. The V end lost 0 bases, the J end lost 4 bases, and 12 bases lay between the germline ends. CDR3 amino acids: CASSQDLSGTYGYTF. CDR3 nucleotides: TGCGCCAGCAGCCAAGATCTATCAGGGACCTATGGCTACACCTTC.

This clonotype was detected only a few times. The V call is TRBV7-2, the J call TRBJ2-5; no firm D call. Germline loops: CDR1 SGHTA, CDR2 FQGNSA. V was pared by 1 base and J by 3 bases, with 9 bases between. The CDR3 consists of 14 residues. In nucleotides, the CDR3 is TGTGCCAGCAGCTTAGTAGGGATCAAAGAGACCCAGTACTTC. It specifies CASSLVGIKETQYF.

This chain uses TRBV7-2 with TRBJ2-5; perhaps D is TRBD1 or TRBD2 (5 bases each). From germline, CDR1 is SGHTA and CDR2 FQGNSA. V dropped 8 bases and J dropped 2 bases, with 18 bases sitting between them. The CDR3 has 15 amino acids. In nucleotides, the CDR3 is TGTGCCAGCGCTCTAGCAGGGTCGGAACAAGAGACCCAGTACTTC. This gives the protein CASALAGSEQETQYF.

The V call is TRBV24-1, the J call TRBJ2-1; D possibly matches TRBD1 or TRBD2 (5 bases each). The CDR3 contains 15 residues. V was trimmed by 4 bases and J by 5 bases, leaving 14 bases between them. Germline CDR1 reads KGHDR; CDR2 reads SFDVKD. The CDR3 bases are TGTGCCACCAGTGACCGGGGCGGACCTCACAATGAGCAGTTCTTC. Translated: CATSDRGGPHNEQFF.

This clonotype occurred a few times. The chain combines TRBV7-2 with TRBJ2-1, with TRBD2 identical over 12 bases. The CDR3 totals 15 residues. The germline CDR1 and CDR2 sequences are SGHTA and FQGNSA. With V trimmed by 5 bases and J by 7 bases, 6 bases remained unmatched. CDR3 loop: CASSHPSGGANEQFF. The DNA of the CDR3 is TGTGCCAGCAGCCACCCTAGCGGGGGGGCGAATGAGCAGTTCTTC.

CDR3 sequence (DNA): TGTGCCAGTAGTACCCGACAGGCCCCCTACGAGCAGTACGTC. The encoded protein is CASSTRQAPYEQYV. The V and J genes are TRBV19 and TRBJ2-7; possibly TRBD1 for D (6 bases). The germline V gene encodes CDR1 LNHDA and CDR2 SQIVND (reference sequence). CDR3 size: 14 residues. Trimming cost V 4 bases and J 2 bases, with 12 bases left between them.

This clonotype was found a few times. The chain uses TRBV7-8 and TRBJ2-4; D ambiguous. The V gene's germline CDR1 is SGHVS and CDR2 FQNEAQ. The CDR3 sequence is 15 residues long. Trimming took off 4 bases at V and 4 bases at J, with 14 bases between the two ends. DNA of the CDR3: TGTGCCAGCAGCTCCTATCGATTTGCTAAAAACATTCAGTACTTC. This encodes CASSSYRFAKNIQYF.

This clonotype has more than one count but fewer than ten. The chain links TRBV6-2 or TRBV6-3 to TRBJ1-5; D remains unclear. CDR3 size: 16 residues. Germline V gene lookup returns CDR1 MNHEY and CDR2 SVGEGT. Trimming took off 8 bases at V and 0 bases at J, with 17 bases between the two ends. CDR3 loop: CASRPVRGRSNQPQHF. In DNA form, the CDR3 reads TGTGCCAGCCGTCCTGTGCGCGGACGTAGCAATCAGCCCCAGCATTTT.

The chain uses TRBV5-6 and TRBJ1-1; no clear D gene. Germline V lookup: CDR1 SGHDT, CDR2 YYEEEE. The CDR3 runs to 15 residues. The ends were cut back, 0 bases at V and 0 bases at J, with 9 bases in the middle. CDR3 protein: CASSLEVSLNTEAFF. CDR3 nucleotides: TGTGCCAGCAGCTTGGAAGTGTCCCTGAACACTGAAGCTTTCTTT.

V is TRBV4-2 and J is TRBJ2-3; TRBD2 agrees at 7 bases. CDR1 LGHNA and CDR2 YNFKEQ come from the germline V gene. CDR3 length: 15 amino acids. After removal of 1 base from V and 1 base from J, the junction contained 2 bases not matched to a gene. CDR3 loop: CASSQGLAGTDTQYF. Written as DNA, the CDR3 is TGTGCCAGCAGCCAAGGGCTAGCGGGCACAGATACGCAGTATTTT.

This clonotype was counted many times. The CDR3 nucleotides read TGTGCCAGCAGTTTATACGGGGGCCGATACAATGAGCAGTTCTTC. It codes for CASSLYGGRYNEQFF. The V gene is TRBV28, the J gene TRBJ2-1; the D call may be TRBD1 or TRBD2 (6 bases each). The CDR3 runs to 15 residues. With 1 base removed from V and 4 bases from J, the gap between germline ends came to 11 bases. Germline assignment: CDR1 MDHEN and CDR2 SYDVKM. The whole variable domain, filled in from reference TRBV28 and TRBJ2-1, reads DVKVTQSSRYLVKRTGEKVFLECVQDMDHENMFWYRQDPGLGLRLIYFSYDVKMKEKGDIPEGYSVSREKKERFSLILESASTNQTSMYLCASSLYGGRYNEQFFGPGTRLTVL.

This clonotype has a count of ten or more. The rearrangement uses TRBV12-3 or TRBV12-4 and TRBJ1-1; no reliable D call. V lost 2 bases to trimming and J lost 9 bases, with 7 bases between them. The CDR3 runs 11 residues. CDR3 sequence (DNA): TGTGCCAGCAGTTTATTAGGTCAAGCTTTCTTT. Its protein is CASSLLGQAFF.

This chain uses TRBV3-1 with TRBJ2-5, with TRBD2 matching over 7 bases. V dropped 1 base and J dropped 2; count of bases not matched to a gene: 10. This CDR3 has 17 amino acids. CDR1 is LGHDT and CDR2 is YNNKEL in the germline V gene (reference sequence). Written as DNA, the CDR3 is TGTGCCAGCAGCCAAGTACTAGCGAGTAAACGACAAGAGACCCAGTACTTC. This encodes CASSQVLASKRQETQYF.

This clonotype has a handful of counts. The chain carries TRBV20-1 and TRBJ2-3, with TRBD2 identical over 7 bases. Germline CDR1 and CDR2: DFQATT and SNEGSKA (reference sequence). V shed 3 bases, J shed 5 bases, and the junction held 2 bases outside the gene matches. The CDR3 is 12 amino acids. The CDR3 nucleotides are TGCAGTGCTAGCGGGGGGAAAGATACGCAGTATTTT. Amino acid sequence: CSASGGKDTQYF.

The V and J genes are TRBV7-2 and TRBJ2-3, with 10 nucleotides matching TRBD2. From germline, CDR1 is SGHTA and CDR2 FQGNSA. The CDR3 loop spans 16 amino acids. With V trimmed by 3 bases and J by 1 base, 4 bases remained unmatched. The CDR3 nucleotides read TGTGCCAGCAGCTTCTACCTAGCGGGGGGCACAGATACGCAGTATTTT. It yields the protein CASSFYLAGGTDTQYF.

The gene calls are TRBV27 and TRBJ2-7; D is tentatively TRBD1 or TRBD2 (5 bases each). Deletions cut 3 bases from V and 2 bases from J, with 11 bases between. This CDR3 region has 14 residues. From germline, CDR1 is MNHEY and CDR2 SMNVEV (reference sequence). In DNA form, the CDR3 reads TGTGCCAGCAGTTTCCAGGGACCTCCCTACGAGCAGTACTTC. This encodes CASSFQGPPYEQYF.

This clonotype turned up a few times. The V and J genes are TRBV6-5 and TRBJ1-2; D unclear. Germline V gene data show CDR1 as MNHEY and CDR2 as SVGAGI. The CDR3 runs to 14 residues. V was clipped by 0 bases and J by 4 bases, with 9 bases between them. This CDR3 reads CASSYSRLPYGYTF. The CDR3 DNA follows: TGTGCCAGCAGTTACTCCCGGTTACCCTATGGCTACACCTTC.

This chain uses TRBV4-2 with TRBJ1-6; possibly TRBD1 for D (5 bases). Trimming cost V 1 base and J 2 bases, with 12 bases left between them. Germline V gene sequence: CDR1 LGHNA, CDR2 YNFKEQ. The CDR3 is 17 residues long. CDR3 loop: CASSQGGRETYNSPLHF. The CDR3 nucleotides are TGTGCCAGCAGCCAAGGGGGGAGGGAGACCTATAATTCACCCCTCCACTTT.

This clonotype showed up many times. V and J are TRBV29-1 and TRBJ1-5, with TRBD1 matching 9 bases. J lost 0 bases, V lost 4 bases, and 16 bases had no gene match. The CDR3 consists of 19 residues. Germline values: CDR1 SQVTM, CDR2 ANQGSEA. The CDR3 reads CSVASVGTGLPYSNQPQHF. DNA of the CDR3: TGCAGCGTTGCAAGCGTAGGGACAGGGCTACCTTATAGCAATCAGCCCCAGCATTTT.

At least ten counts were recorded for this clonotype. V and J are TRBV10-3 and TRBJ1-1; maybe TRBD1 (6 bases). The CDR3 spans 16 residues. V was clipped by 0 bases and J by 0 bases, with 11 bases between them. In germline, CDR1 is ENHRY, CDR2 SYGVKD. CDR3 coding DNA: TGTGCCATCAGTGAGTCCAGGACAGCGATGAACACTGAAGCTTTCTTT. Translated: CAISESRTAMNTEAFF.